This T cell receptor beta chain derives from a study of cytomegalovirus exposure and HLA in healthy donors. General study findings and limits: TCR beta sequences reportedly predicted the HLA-A and HLA-B alleles of most subjects accurately. Listed as cytomegalovirus-associated were over 150 TCR beta chains.

It was with 60 Vbeta and 13 Jbeta primers that the PCR ran. The repertoire was sequenced with immunoSEQ multiplex PCR; TCRdb's copy has only in-frame clones and lacks some. Of approximately 100,000 clones listed, 73% were seen once; the top ten hold roughly 8%. This clone appeared once. Its antigen is not identified. The specimen sequenced was PBMCs. The TCR was taken from a man aged 35 to 55 in good health and CMV-seronegative.

CDR3 nucleotides: TGTGCCAGTAGTATAGCAAGCAGGGAAAAAGAGACCCAGTACTTC. It translates to CASSIASREKETQYF. This chain connects TRBV19 to TRBJ2-5, with D perhaps matching TRBD1 (5 bases). CDR3 size: 15 residues. Germline CDR1 LNHDA, CDR2 SQIVND (reference sequence). V was trimmed by 1 base and J by 3 bases, leaving 12 bases between them.